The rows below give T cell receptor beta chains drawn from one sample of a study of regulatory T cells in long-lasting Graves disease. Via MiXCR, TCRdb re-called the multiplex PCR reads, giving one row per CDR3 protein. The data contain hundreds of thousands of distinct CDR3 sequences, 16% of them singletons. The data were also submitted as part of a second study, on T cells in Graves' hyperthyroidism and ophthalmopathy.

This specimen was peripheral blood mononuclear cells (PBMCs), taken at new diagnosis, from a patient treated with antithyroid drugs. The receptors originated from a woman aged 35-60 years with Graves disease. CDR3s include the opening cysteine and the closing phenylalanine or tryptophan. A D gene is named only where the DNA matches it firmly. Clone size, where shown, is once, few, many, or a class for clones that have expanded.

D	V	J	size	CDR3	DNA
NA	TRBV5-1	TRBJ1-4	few	CASSLLGNLNEKLFF	TGCGCCAGCAGCTTGTTGGGGAACCTAAATGAAAAACTGTTTTTT
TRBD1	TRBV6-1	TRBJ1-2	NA	CASRPGQGANGYTF	TGTGCCAGCAGGCCGGGGCAGGGGGCTAATGGCTACACCTTC
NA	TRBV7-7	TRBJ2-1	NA	CASSRDGRYNEQFF	TGTGCTAGCAGCCGGGACGGCCGCTACAATGAGCAGTTCTTC
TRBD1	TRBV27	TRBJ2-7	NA	CASAPTGSASHEQYF	TGTGCCAGCGCGCCGACAGGGTCGGCTTCCCACGAGCAGTACTTC
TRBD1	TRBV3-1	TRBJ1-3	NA	CASSPRDRTTGNTIYF	TGTGCCAGCAGCCCTCGGGACAGGACAACTGGAAACACCATATATTTT
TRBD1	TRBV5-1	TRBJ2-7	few	CASRRPGDSSYEQYF	TGCGCCAGCCGTCGGCCCGGGGACAGCTCCTACGAGCAGTACTTC
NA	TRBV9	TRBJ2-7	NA	CASSVGPGAYEQYF	TGTGCCAGCAGCGTAGGTCCGGGGGCCTACGAGCAGTACTTC
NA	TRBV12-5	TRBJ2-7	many	CASVGLTYEQYF	TGTGCTAGTGTTGGGCTTACCTACGAGCAGTACTTC
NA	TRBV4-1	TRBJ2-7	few	CASSLDSKVGEQYF	TGCGCCAGCAGCCTGGACAGCAAGGTAGGCGAGCAGTACTTC
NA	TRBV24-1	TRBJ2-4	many	CATSSTWENIQYF	TGTGCCACCAGCTCAACCTGGGAAAACATTCAGTACTTC
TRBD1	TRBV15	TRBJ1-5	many	CATSRDRRDRVDQPQHF	TGTGCCACCAGCAGAGACCGACGGGACAGGGTTGATCAGCCCCAGCATTTT
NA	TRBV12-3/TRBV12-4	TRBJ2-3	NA	CASYREGADTQYF	TGTGCCAGCTACAGGGAGGGGGCAGATACGCAGTATTTT
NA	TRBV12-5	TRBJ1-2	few	CASGTGTEGYTF	TGTGCTAGTGGAACCGGGACCGAGGGCTACACCTTC
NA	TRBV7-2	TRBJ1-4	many	CASRLLDEKLFF	TGTGCCAGCAGATTACTGGATGAAAAACTGTTTTTT
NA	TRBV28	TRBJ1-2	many	CASFPMTVPFNYGYTF	TGTGCCAGCTTCCCCATGACCGTCCCTTTTAACTATGGCTACACCTTC
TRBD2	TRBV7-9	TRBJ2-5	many	CASSLGSGGGQETQYF	TGTGCCAGCAGCTTAGGGTCCGGGGGGGGACAAGAGACCCAGTACTTC
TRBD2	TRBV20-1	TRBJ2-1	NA	CSASGGDSYNEQFF	TGCAGTGCTAGCGGGGGGGACTCCTACAATGAGCAGTTCTTC
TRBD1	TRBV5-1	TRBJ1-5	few	CASSLESGQDFWPQHF	TGTGCCAGCAGCTTGGAGTCCGGACAGGACTTCTGGCCCCAGCATTTT
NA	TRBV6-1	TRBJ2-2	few	CAIIGYTGELFF	TGTGCCATTATAGGGTACACCGGGGAGCTGTTTTTT
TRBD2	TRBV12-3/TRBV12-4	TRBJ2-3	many	CASSGTRGTDTQYF	TGTGCCAGCAGCGGGACTAGGGGCACAGATACGCAGTATTTT
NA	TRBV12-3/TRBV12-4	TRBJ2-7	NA	CASKWGRNEQYF	TGTGCCAGCAAATGGGGTAGGAACGAGCAGTACTTC
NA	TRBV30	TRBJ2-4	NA	CAWSRAGGSKNIQYF	TGTGCCTGGAGTAGGGCAGGGGGGTCCAAAAACATTCAGTACTTC
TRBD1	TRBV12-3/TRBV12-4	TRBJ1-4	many	CASSLDRGEKLFF	TGTGCCAGCAGTTTAGACAGGGGTGAAAAACTGTTTTTT
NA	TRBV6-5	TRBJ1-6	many	CASSYPNSPLHF	TGTGCCAGCAGTTACCCGAATTCACCCCTCCACTTT
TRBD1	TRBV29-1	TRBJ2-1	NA	CTGGTGLYNEQFF	TGCACTGGGGGGACAGGCCTCTACAATGAGCAGTTCTTC
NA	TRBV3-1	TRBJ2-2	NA	CASSNTATSFTGELFF	TGTGCCAGCAGCAACACAGCCACTAGTTTTACCGGGGAGCTGTTTTTT
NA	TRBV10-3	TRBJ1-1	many	CAISARDTEAFF	TGTGCCATCAGTGCCAGGGATACTGAAGCTTTCTTT
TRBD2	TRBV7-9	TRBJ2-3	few	CASSSTSGVGDTQYF	TGTGCCAGCAGCTCGACTAGCGGGGTCGGGGATACGCAGTATTTT
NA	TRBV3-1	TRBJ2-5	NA	CASSQGGLSIETQYF	TGTGCCAGCAGCCAAGGTGGGCTTTCGATTGAGACCCAGTACTTC
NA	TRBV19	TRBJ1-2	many	CASSSRFDRGYGYTF	TGTGCCAGTAGTAGCCGATTCGATAGGGGCTATGGCTACACCTTC
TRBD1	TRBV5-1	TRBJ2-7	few	CASRTPGTGVSEQYF	TGCGCCAGCCGAACACCCGGGACAGGGGTCTCCGAGCAGTACTTC
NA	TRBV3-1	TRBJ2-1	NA	CASSQDRDSFF	TGTGCCAGCAGCCAAGACCGGGACTCATTTTTC
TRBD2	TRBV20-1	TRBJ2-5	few	CSASPLAGDQETQYF	TGCAGTGCTAGCCCTCTAGCGGGGGATCAAGAGACCCAGTACTTC
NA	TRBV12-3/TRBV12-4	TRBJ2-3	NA	CASRWRGSITDTQYF	TGTGCCAGCAGGTGGCGGGGTTCGATCACAGATACGCAGTATTTT
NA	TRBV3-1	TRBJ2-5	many	CASMGSVRETQYF	TGTGCCAGCATGGGTTCAGTGAGAGAGACCCAGTACTTC
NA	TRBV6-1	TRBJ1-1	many	CASILTFPPGRNMNTEAFF	TGTGCCAGCATTCTAACCTTCCCTCCGGGACGGAATATGAACACTGAAGCTTTCTTT
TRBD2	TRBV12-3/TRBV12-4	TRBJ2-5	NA	CASRPSGGPQETQYF	TGTGCCAGCAGGCCTAGCGGGGGGCCGCAAGAGACCCAGTACTTC
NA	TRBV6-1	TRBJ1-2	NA	CASSETVGVNYGYTF	TGTGCCAGCAGTGAAACAGTGGGGGTTAACTATGGCTACACCTTC
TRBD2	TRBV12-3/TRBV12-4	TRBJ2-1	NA	CASSPGLAGGRANEQFF	TGTGCCAGCAGTCCCGGACTAGCGGGGGGCCGGGCCAATGAGCAGTTCTTC
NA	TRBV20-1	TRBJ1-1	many	CSARTPQTTEAFF	TGCAGTGCGAGAACCCCCCAAACCACTGAAGCTTTCTTT
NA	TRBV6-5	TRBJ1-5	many	CASSYSSGDSNQPQHF	TGTGCCAGCAGTTACTCGAGCGGGGATAGCAATCAGCCCCAGCATTTT